Included here is one TCR beta chain sequence, with context. Its specificity is not known. Between the trimmed V and J ends, which lost 6 bases and 2 bases, there was a span of 17 bases. The CDR3 is 15 residues long. Looked up from germline, CDR1 is ENHRY and CDR2 is SYGVKD. Primers: 60 Vbeta forward and 13 Jbeta reverse. Using immunoSEQ multiplex PCR, the repertoire was profiled, and TCRdb retains in-frame clones only, with some absent. Among approximately 150,000 clones, roughly 80% were seen once, and the ten largest hold approximately 2.9%. This specimen belongs to a study of cytomegalovirus exposure and HLA in healthy donors. The study, taken as a whole, reports: TCR beta V- and J-gene trimming, according to a later analysis, was linked to a missense DCLRE1C variant. HLA restriction was apparent for most CMV-associated TCR beta chains in a later analysis.

This TCR was recovered from a woman younger than 45 in good health and CMV-seronegative. Source material: PBMCs. V usage is TRBV10-3 and J usage is TRBJ2-7, with a possible D match to TRBD1 (5 bases). CDR3 bases: TGTGCCATCAGCGGTAGTGGGAAGGGGACCTACGAGCAGTACTTC. It is translated as CAISGSGKGTYEQYF.